Sequencing of this T cell receptor beta chain was carried out in a study of T cell therapy after organ transplantation. Whole-study context: Blood for the short-term post-therapy sample came 4 to 8 weeks after therapy. Study conclusions and caveats: In nonresponders, reduced coverage from low CD8+ yield may limit detected expansions.

Time point of the sample: 4-8 weeks after completion of therapy. Method: immunoSEQ multiplex PCR; TCRdb's copy keeps in-frame clones and lacks some. Counted here are 20,000 or so clones, about four fifths occurring once; the ten biggest clones make up just over 9%. This clone was seen more than once but under ten times. The antigen remains undetermined. Sequenced here: CD8+ T cells from blood, sampled after autologous CMV-specific T cell therapy. The source of this sequence is a human patient who had received a solid organ transplant and had CMV disease. The graft donor may be the source of some T cells.

CDR3 coding DNA: TGTGCCAGCAGTCCTGGGACAGGGGGAAGCGAGACCCAGTACTTC. Protein product: CASSPGTGGSETQYF. V is TRBV6-5 and J is TRBJ2-5; 11 bases align to TRBD1. Losses at the gene ends were 5 bases for V and 5 bases for J; bases not matched to a gene: 7. This CDR3 has 15 residues. CDR1 and CDR2 (germline): MNHEY, SVGAGI.